This is a list of T cell receptor beta chains from one sample in a study of CD8 T cells in Susac syndrome. TCRdb reprocessed the immunoSEQ multiplex PCR reads via MiXCR and lists one record per CDR3 protein. The data contain 85,000 to 120,000 distinct CDR3 sequences, roughly 94% of them singletons. The sample comprised CD8+ T cells from PBMCs. These receptors originate from a human donor with Susac syndrome. Both conserved end residues are part of each CDR3. Fields, in order: J gene, CDR3 length, D gene, V gene, CDR3 protein. The D gene is left open where the match is weak.

J gene: TRBJ2-7; CDR3 length: 13; D gene: -; V gene: TRBV27; CDR3 protein: CASSSTETYEQYF
J gene: TRBJ2-2; CDR3 length: 15; D gene: -; V gene: TRBV5-1; CDR3 protein: CASSLSAWNTGELFF
J gene: TRBJ2-2; CDR3 length: 17; D gene: TRBD2; V gene: TRBV20-1; CDR3 protein: CSADPGLAGAGTGELFF
J gene: TRBJ2-3; CDR3 length: 17; D gene: TRBD1; V gene: TRBV9; CDR3 protein: CASSPYNGQASTDTQYF
J gene: TRBJ2-1; CDR3 length: 18; D gene: -; V gene: TRBV20-1; CDR3 protein: CSARVGFQSTTSYNEQFF
J gene: TRBJ2-1; CDR3 length: 14; D gene: -; V gene: TRBV19; CDR3 protein: CASSLKGSYNEQFF
J gene: TRBJ1-2; CDR3 length: 11; D gene: -; V gene: TRBV29-1; CDR3 protein: CSVSGDRGYTF
J gene: TRBJ2-5; CDR3 length: 12; D gene: -; V gene: TRBV27; CDR3 protein: CASSPGGETQYF
J gene: TRBJ1-5; CDR3 length: 15; D gene: -; V gene: TRBV18; CDR3 protein: CASSPRGDSNQPQHF
J gene: TRBJ1-4; CDR3 length: 14; D gene: -; V gene: TRBV9; CDR3 protein: CASSVEGLDEKLFF
J gene: TRBJ1-5; CDR3 length: 12; D gene: -; V gene: TRBV20-1; CDR3 protein: CSARDRSQPQHF
J gene: TRBJ2-2; CDR3 length: 13; D gene: -; V gene: TRBV19; CDR3 protein: CASSIGGAGELFF
J gene: TRBJ2-7; CDR3 length: 15; D gene: TRBD1; V gene: TRBV29-1; CDR3 protein: CSVAALGTGSSEQYF
J gene: TRBJ2-7; CDR3 length: 15; D gene: TRBD1; V gene: TRBV4-3; CDR3 protein: CASSLDRGWSYEQYF
J gene: TRBJ2-1; CDR3 length: 16; D gene: -; V gene: TRBV19; CDR3 protein: CASRVAGAHSYNEQFF
J gene: TRBJ1-2; CDR3 length: 14; D gene: -; V gene: TRBV3-1; CDR3 protein: CASSLTGQIYGYTF
J gene: TRBJ2-3; CDR3 length: 15; D gene: -; V gene: TRBV14; CDR3 protein: CATSKSDSYTDTQYF
J gene: TRBJ1-6; CDR3 length: 13; D gene: -; V gene: TRBV27; CDR3 protein: CASSLQAGSPLHF
J gene: TRBJ1-1; CDR3 length: 16; D gene: TRBD1; V gene: TRBV4-1; CDR3 protein: CASSPPGQGEDTEAFF
J gene: TRBJ2-2; CDR3 length: 18; D gene: TRBD1; V gene: TRBV7-9; CDR3 protein: CASSIRPGTGGRSGELFF
J gene: TRBJ1-1; CDR3 length: 13; D gene: -; V gene: TRBV27; CDR3 protein: CASSLSGVTEAFF
J gene: TRBJ1-2; CDR3 length: 14; D gene: -; V gene: TRBV12-5; CDR3 protein: CASGWTGPPSGYTF
J gene: TRBJ1-1; CDR3 length: 13; D gene: -; V gene: TRBV7-8; CDR3 protein: CASSLEPYTEAFF
J gene: TRBJ1-2; CDR3 length: 12; D gene: TRBD1; V gene: TRBV29-1; CDR3 protein: CSVRGQDGGYTF
J gene: TRBJ2-4; CDR3 length: 11; D gene: -; V gene: TRBV6-5; CDR3 protein: CASSYSGDQYF
J gene: TRBJ1-5; CDR3 length: 17; D gene: -; V gene: TRBV10-3; CDR3 protein: CAISGAGLGKGNQPQHF
J gene: TRBJ2-2; CDR3 length: 15; D gene: -; V gene: TRBV5-6; CDR3 protein: CASSLEGKNTGELFF
J gene: TRBJ2-1; CDR3 length: 13; D gene: -; V gene: TRBV9; CDR3 protein: CASSSMVYNEQFF
J gene: TRBJ2-1; CDR3 length: 13; D gene: -; V gene: TRBV5-1; CDR3 protein: CASSLGSPDEQFF
J gene: TRBJ1-6; CDR3 length: 15; D gene: -; V gene: TRBV7-9; CDR3 protein: CASSSGTTRNSPLHF
J gene: TRBJ1-2; CDR3 length: 15; D gene: -; V gene: TRBV9; CDR3 protein: CASSDGRTGNYGYTF
J gene: TRBJ2-1; CDR3 length: 17; D gene: TRBD2; V gene: TRBV4-3; CDR3 protein: CASSQDGLAGSRGEQFF
J gene: TRBJ1-2; CDR3 length: 15; D gene: TRBD1; V gene: TRBV9; CDR3 protein: CASSVGTGRDYGYTF
J gene: TRBJ1-5; CDR3 length: 14; D gene: -; V gene: TRBV27; CDR3 protein: CASTPIGGNQPQHF
J gene: TRBJ1-1; CDR3 length: 15; D gene: -; V gene: TRBV3-1; CDR3 protein: CASSQVGGENTEAFF
J gene: TRBJ1-3; CDR3 length: 15; D gene: -; V gene: TRBV20-1; CDR3 protein: CSAPDSFDSGNTIYF
J gene: TRBJ2-7; CDR3 length: 14; D gene: -; V gene: TRBV9; CDR3 protein: CASSVAWDPYEQYF
J gene: TRBJ1-2; CDR3 length: 13; D gene: -; V gene: TRBV3-1; CDR3 protein: CASSQRVNYGYTF
J gene: TRBJ2-3; CDR3 length: 11; D gene: -; V gene: TRBV28; CDR3 protein: CASSLQDTQYF
J gene: TRBJ1-2; CDR3 length: 10; D gene: -; V gene: TRBV19; CDR3 protein: CASLGVGYTF
J gene: TRBJ2-2; CDR3 length: 14; D gene: -; V gene: TRBV9; CDR3 protein: CASSATGGSGELFF
J gene: TRBJ1-1; CDR3 length: 14; D gene: -; V gene: TRBV15; CDR3 protein: CATTEDGGNTEAFF
J gene: TRBJ1-5; CDR3 length: 12; D gene: -; V gene: TRBV2; CDR3 protein: CASRQGSQPQHF
J gene: TRBJ2-3; CDR3 length: 16; D gene: -; V gene: TRBV9; CDR3 protein: CASSEQGGASTDTQYF
J gene: TRBJ2-5; CDR3 length: 13; D gene: -; V gene: TRBV10-2; CDR3 protein: CASSDDRQETQYF
J gene: TRBJ2-3; CDR3 length: 14; D gene: TRBD2; V gene: TRBV20-1; CDR3 protein: CSAAVRGEGDTQYF
J gene: TRBJ2-7; CDR3 length: 14; D gene: -; V gene: TRBV27; CDR3 protein: CASSLSPGSYEQYF
J gene: TRBJ2-6; CDR3 length: 15; D gene: -; V gene: TRBV6-2/TRBV6-3; CDR3 protein: CASSYASSGANVLTF
J gene: TRBJ1-1; CDR3 length: 15; D gene: -; V gene: TRBV27; CDR3 protein: CASSLAGGLNTEAFF
J gene: TRBJ1-1; CDR3 length: 16; D gene: -; V gene: TRBV21-1; CDR3 protein: CASSRGRKLRNTEAFF
J gene: TRBJ2-7; CDR3 length: 11; D gene: -; V gene: TRBV12-3/TRBV12-4; CDR3 protein: CASSSGAPRHF